This T cell receptor (beta chain) stems from a study of blood T cell repertoires in COVID-19. At the level of the study: Acute and convalescent COVID-19 specimens originated in the United States, Italy and Spain. In each case, the material was cDNA or gDNA derived from T cells, B-cell-depleted T cells, or PBMCs.

Germline V gene sequence: CDR1 MGHRA, CDR2 YSYEKL. V lost 2 bases to trimming and J lost 0 bases, with 14 bases between them. The CDR3 totals 17 residues. Study processing details: Estimates of nucleated cell counts were drawn from the amplification of reference gene primers. Data came from immunoSEQ multiplex PCR; TCRdb stores just in-frame clones and leaves some out. D and trimming come from the DNA, and the V and J calls and clone size come from that table. Altogether 35,000 to 50,000 clones are present, roughly 80% being singletons, with the ten largest covering nearly 25%. This clone was found once.

This chain joins TRBV4-1 and TRBJ1-3; D not resolved. The specimen was peripheral blood. The clonotype comes from a human donor with acute or convalescent COVID-19. The donor label of this sample is uncertain. CDR3 bases: TGCGCCAGCAGCCAACTCGAGGGCACCGGCTCTGGAAACACCATATATTTT. Translation gives CASSQLEGTGSGNTIYF.